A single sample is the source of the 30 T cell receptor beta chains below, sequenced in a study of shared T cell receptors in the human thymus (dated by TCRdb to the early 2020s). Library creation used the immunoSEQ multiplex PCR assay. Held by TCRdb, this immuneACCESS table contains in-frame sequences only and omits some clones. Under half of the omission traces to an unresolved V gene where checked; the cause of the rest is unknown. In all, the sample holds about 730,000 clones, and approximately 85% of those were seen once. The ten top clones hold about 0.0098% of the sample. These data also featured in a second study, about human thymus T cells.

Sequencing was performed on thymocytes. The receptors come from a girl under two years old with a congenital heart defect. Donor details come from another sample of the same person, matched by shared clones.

CDR3 nucleotides: TGCGCCAGCAGCCAAGATGTGGCGGGCTGGGACACTGAAGCTTTCTTT. This codes for CASSQDVAGWDTEAFF. This chain connects TRBV4-1 to TRBJ1-1, with D unresolved. The CDR3 extends over 16 amino acids. The V end was cut by 0 bases, the J end by 3 bases, with 14 bases between. Germline V gives CDR1 MGHRA, CDR2 YSYEKL.

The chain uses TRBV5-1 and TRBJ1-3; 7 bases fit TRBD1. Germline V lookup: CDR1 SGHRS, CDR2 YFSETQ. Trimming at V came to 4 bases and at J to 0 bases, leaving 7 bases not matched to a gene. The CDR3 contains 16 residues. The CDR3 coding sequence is TGCGCCAGCAGCCGCCGACAGGGACACTCTGGAAACACCATATATTTT. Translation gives CASSRRQGHSGNTIYF. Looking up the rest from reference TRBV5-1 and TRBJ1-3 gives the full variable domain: KAGVTQTPRYLIKTRGQQVTLSCSPISGHRSVSWYQQTPGQGLQFLFEYFSETQRNKGNFPGRFSGRQFSNSRSEMNVSTLELGDSALYLCASSRRQGHSGNTIYFGEGSWLTVV.

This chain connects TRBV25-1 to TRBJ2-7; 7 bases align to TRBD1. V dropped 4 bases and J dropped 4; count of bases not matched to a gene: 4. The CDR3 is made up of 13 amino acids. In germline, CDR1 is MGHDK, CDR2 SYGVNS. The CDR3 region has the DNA TGTGCCAGCAGTGTAGGGGGCGCATACGAGCAGTACTTC. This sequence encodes CASSVGGAYEQYF.

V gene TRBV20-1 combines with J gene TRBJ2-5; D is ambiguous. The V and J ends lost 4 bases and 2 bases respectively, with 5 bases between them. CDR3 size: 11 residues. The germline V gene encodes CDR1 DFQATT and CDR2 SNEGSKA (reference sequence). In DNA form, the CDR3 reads TGCAGTGCTACCCTACAAGAGACCCAGTACTTC. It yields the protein CSATLQETQYF.

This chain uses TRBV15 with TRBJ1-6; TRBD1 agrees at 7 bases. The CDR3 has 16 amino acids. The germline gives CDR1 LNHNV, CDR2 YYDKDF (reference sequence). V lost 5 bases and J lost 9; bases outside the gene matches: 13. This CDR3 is CATSPKTGLRGSPLHF. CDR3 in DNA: TGTGCCACCAGCCCGAAGACAGGGCTTCGAGGTTCACCCCTCCACTTT.

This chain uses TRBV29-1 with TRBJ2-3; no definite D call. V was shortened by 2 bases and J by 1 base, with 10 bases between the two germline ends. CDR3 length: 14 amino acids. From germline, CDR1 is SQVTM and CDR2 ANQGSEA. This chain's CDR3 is CSVEPLSRTDTQYF. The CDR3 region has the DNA TGCAGCGTTGAACCTCTTAGCCGCACAGATACGCAGTATTTT.

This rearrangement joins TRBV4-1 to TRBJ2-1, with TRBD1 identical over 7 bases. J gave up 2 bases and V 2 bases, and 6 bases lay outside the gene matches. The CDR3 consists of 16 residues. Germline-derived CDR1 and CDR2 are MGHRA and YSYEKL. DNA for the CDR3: TGCGCCAGCAGCCAAAGGAAGGGGGCGACCTACAATGAGCAGTTCTTC. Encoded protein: CASSQRKGATYNEQFF.

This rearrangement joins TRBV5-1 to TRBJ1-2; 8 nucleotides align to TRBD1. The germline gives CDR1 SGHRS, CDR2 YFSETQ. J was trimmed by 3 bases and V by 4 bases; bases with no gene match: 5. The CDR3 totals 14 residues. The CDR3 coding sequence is TGCGCCAGCAGCGGAAAGACAGGGGACTATGGCTACACCTTC. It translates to CASSGKTGDYGYTF.

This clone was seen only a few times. CDR3 in DNA: TGCGCCAGCAGCCAAGAACCTACTAGCGGGTCCTACAATGAGCAGTTCTTC. Encoded protein: CASSQEPTSGSYNEQFF. V usage is TRBV4-3 and J usage is TRBJ2-1; the match to TRBD2 covers 9 bases. CDR1 and CDR2 (germline): LGHNA, YSLEER. The CDR3 is 17 residues long. J gave up 1 base and V 0 bases, and 4 bases lay outside the gene matches.

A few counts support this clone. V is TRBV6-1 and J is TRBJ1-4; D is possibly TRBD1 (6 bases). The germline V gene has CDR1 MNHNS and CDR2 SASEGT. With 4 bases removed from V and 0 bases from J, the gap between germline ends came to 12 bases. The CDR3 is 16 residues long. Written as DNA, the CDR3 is TGTGCCAGCAGTGCCTCGGACAGATCAACTAATGAAAAACTGTTTTTT. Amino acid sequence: CASSASDRSTNEKLFF.

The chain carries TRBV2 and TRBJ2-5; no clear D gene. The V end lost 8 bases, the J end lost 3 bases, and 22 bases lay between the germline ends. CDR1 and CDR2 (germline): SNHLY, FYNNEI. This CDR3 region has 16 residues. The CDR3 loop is CASLLCDSRSKETQYF. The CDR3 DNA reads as TGTGCCAGCCTGCTATGTGACTCGAGATCGAAAGAGACCCAGTACTTC.

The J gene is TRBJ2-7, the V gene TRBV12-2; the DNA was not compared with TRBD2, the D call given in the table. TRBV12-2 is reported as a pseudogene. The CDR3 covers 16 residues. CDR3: CASRLEGGLISYEQYF. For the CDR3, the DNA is TGTGCAAGTCGCTTAGAGGGGGGGCTGATAAGCTACGAGCAGTACTTC.

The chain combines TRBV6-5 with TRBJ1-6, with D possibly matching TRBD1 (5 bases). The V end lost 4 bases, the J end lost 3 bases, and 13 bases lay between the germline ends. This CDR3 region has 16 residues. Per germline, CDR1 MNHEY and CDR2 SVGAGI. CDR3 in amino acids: CASSSGGSIYNSPLHF. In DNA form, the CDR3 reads TGTGCCAGCAGTTCTGGGGGGTCAATCTATAATTCACCCCTCCACTTT.

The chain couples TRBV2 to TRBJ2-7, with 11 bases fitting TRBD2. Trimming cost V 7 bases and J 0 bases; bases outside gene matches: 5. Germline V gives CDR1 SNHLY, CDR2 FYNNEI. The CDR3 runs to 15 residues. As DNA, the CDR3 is TGTGCCAGCACCTCACTAGCGGGGGACTCCTACGAGCAGTACTTC. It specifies CASTSLAGDSYEQYF.

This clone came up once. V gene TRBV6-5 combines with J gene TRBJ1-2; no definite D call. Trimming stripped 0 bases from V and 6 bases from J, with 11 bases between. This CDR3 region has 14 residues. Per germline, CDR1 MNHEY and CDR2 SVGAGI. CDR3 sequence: CASSYSGWLDGYTF. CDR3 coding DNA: TGTGCCAGCAGTTACTCGGGCTGGTTGGATGGCTACACCTTC.

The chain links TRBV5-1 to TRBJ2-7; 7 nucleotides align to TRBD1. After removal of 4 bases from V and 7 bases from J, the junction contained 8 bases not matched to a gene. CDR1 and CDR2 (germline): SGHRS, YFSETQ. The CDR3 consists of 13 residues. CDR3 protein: CASSIGQAGEQYF. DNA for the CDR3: TGCGCCAGCAGCATCGGACAGGCCGGGGAGCAGTACTTC.

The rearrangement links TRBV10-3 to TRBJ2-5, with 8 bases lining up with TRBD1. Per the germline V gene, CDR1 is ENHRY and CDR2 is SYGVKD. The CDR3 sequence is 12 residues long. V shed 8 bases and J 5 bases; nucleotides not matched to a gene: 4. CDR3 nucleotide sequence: TGTGCCATCGGACAGGGTTGGGAGACCCAGTACTTC. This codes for CAIGQGWETQYF.

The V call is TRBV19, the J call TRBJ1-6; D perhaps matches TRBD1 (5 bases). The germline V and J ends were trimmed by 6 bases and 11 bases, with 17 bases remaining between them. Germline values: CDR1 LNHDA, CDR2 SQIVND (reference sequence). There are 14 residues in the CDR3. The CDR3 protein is CASSPGGIRPPLHF. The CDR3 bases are TGTGCCAGTAGCCCGGGGGGGATCCGTCCACCCCTCCACTTT. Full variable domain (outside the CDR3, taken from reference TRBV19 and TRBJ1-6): DGGITQSPKYLFRKEGQNVTLSCEQNLNHDAMYWYRQDPGQGLRLIYYSQIVNDFQKGDIAEGYSVSREKKESFPLTVTSAQKNPTAFYLCASSPGGIRPPLHFGNGTRLTVT.

DNA of the CDR3: TGTGCCAGCAGCCAACCGAGGACTAGCAGTGCGCAGTATTTT. It translates to CASSQPRTSSAQYF. The chain employs TRBV6-5 and TRBJ2-3; 8 positions agree with TRBD2. The CDR3 spans 14 residues. Trimming removed 6 bases from V and 10 bases from J; junction bases left unmatched: 12. Per the germline V gene, CDR1 is MNHEY and CDR2 is SVGAGI.

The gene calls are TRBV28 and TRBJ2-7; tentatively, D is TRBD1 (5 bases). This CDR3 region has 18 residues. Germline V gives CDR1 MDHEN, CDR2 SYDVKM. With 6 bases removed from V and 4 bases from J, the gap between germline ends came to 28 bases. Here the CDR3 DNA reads TGTGCCAGCAGCCCTAACCTCCCAGGGTTTCCCTCCTATTACGAGCAGTACTTC. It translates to CASSPNLPGFPSYYEQYF.

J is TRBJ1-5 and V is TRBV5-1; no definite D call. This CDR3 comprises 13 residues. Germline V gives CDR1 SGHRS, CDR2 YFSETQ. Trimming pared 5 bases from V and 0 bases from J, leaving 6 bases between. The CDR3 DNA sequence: TGCGCCAGCAGGGCAGATAGCAATCAGCCCCAGCATTTT. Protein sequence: CASRADSNQPQHF.

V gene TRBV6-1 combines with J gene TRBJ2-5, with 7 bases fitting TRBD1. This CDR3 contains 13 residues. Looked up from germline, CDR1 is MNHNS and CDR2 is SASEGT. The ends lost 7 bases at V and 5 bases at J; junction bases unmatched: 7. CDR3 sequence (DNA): TGTGCCAGCAATGCGGACAGGACGGAGACCCAGTACTTC. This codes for CASNADRTETQYF.

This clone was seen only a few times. CDR3 sequence: CASSPGGWTEAFF. The DNA for the CDR3 is TGTGCCAGCTCACCAGGAGGTTGGACTGAAGCTTTCTTT. J is TRBJ1-1 and V is TRBV18; D remains ambiguous. The CDR3 contains 13 residues. Germline V CDR1 and CDR2: KGHSH, LQKENI. The V end lost 2 bases, the J end lost 5 bases, and 9 bases lay between the germline ends.

The CDR3 DNA is TGTGCCAGCAGCTTGGTCGGTATTCGGGGGTCGAGCTCCTACGAGCAGTACTTC. It is translated as CASSLVGIRGSSSYEQYF. The chain couples TRBV5-6 to TRBJ2-7; TRBD2 might be the D (6 bases). Looked up from germline, CDR1 is SGHDT and CDR2 is YYEEEE. CDR3 length equals 18 residues. Trimming took off 0 bases at V and 0 bases at J, with 19 bases between the two ends.

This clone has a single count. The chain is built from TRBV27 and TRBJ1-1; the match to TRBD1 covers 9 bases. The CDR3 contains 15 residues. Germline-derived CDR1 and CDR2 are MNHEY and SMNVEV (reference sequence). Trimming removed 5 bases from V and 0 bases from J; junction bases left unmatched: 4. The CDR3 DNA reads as TGTGCCAGCAGTGCGGACAGGGGAATGAACACTGAAGCTTTCTTT. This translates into CASSADRGMNTEAFF.

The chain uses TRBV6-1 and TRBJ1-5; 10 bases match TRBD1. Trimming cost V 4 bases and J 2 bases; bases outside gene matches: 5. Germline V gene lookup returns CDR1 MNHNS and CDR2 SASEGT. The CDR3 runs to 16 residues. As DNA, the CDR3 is TGTGCCAGCAGTGGACAGGGGGCCGGGGGCAATCAGCCCCAGCATTTT. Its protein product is CASSGQGAGGNQPQHF.

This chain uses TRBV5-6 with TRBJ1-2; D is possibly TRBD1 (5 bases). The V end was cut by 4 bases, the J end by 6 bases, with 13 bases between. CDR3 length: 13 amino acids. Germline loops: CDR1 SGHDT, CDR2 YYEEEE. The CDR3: CASSALQENGYTF. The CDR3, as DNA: TGTGCCAGCAGCGCCTTACAGGAGAATGGCTACACCTTC.

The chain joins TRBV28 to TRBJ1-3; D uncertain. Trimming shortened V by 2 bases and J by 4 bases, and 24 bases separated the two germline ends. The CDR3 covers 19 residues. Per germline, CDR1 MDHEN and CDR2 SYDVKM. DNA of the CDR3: TGTGCCAGCAGTTTACTTTCCTCTTCGGTCCGGGTTGGGGGAAACACCATATATTTT. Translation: CASSLLSSSVRVGGNTIYF.

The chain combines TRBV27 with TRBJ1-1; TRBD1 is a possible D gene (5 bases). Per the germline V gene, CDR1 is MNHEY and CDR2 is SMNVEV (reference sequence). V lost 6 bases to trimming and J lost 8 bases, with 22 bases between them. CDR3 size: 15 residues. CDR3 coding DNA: TGTGCCAGCAGGGATCAAAAGGACAACCCGGCAGAAGCTTTCTTT. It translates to CASRDQKDNPAEAFF.

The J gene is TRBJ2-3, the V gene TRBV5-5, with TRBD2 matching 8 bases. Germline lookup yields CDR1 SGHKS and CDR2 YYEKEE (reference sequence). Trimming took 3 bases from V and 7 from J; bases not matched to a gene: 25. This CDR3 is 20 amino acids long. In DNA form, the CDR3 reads TGTGCCAGCAGCTCACCCATGGCGGGGGGCCCAATCCTGATCGAGAATACGCAGTATTTT. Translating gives CASSSPMAGGPILIENTQYF.